Below are 9 T cell receptor beta chains sequenced from a single sample in a study of T-cell memory formation after mild COVID-19. TCRdb ran MiXCR on the 5' RACE reads and lists one entry per CDR3 protein. The sample lists about 110,000 distinct CDR3 sequences; about 15% were seen once. Material for sequencing was PBMCs or a T cell subset sorted from them (not recorded which). The source is a young man who had mild COVID-19 (a few samples of this study predate the infection). Cell type and time point are not known.

This clonotype was detected a few times. The V and J genes are TRBV27 and TRBJ1-2; 7 bases map to TRBD1. The trim removed 5 bases at V and 1 base at J, leaving 7 bases unmatched. Germline V CDR1 and CDR2: MNHEY, SMNVEV (reference sequence). The CDR3 consists of 15 residues. The CDR3: CASSPGQEINYGYTF. The DNA of the CDR3 is TGTGCCAGCAGTCCCGGACAGGAAATTAACTATGGCTACACCTTC.

Many counts were recorded for this clonotype. The V gene is TRBV4-1, the J gene TRBJ2-3; 7 bases line up with TRBD2. V shed 5 bases and J 5 bases; nucleotides not matched to a gene: 7. This CDR3 is built from 14 residues. The germline gives CDR1 MGHRA, CDR2 YSYEKL. In DNA, the CDR3 is TGCGCCAGCAGCGCAAGCGGGGTAGGAGATACGCAGTATTTT. It codes for CASSASGVGDTQYF.

The chain combines TRBV4-2 with TRBJ1-2; D perhaps matches TRBD1 (6 bases). The CDR3 spans 15 residues. Germline V gives CDR1 LGHNA, CDR2 YNFKEQ. Trimming cost V 0 bases and J 4 bases, with 12 bases left between them. CDR3 nucleotides: TGTGCCAGCAGCCAAGATCAAGGACAGCCCTATGGCTACACCTTC. Translated, it gives CASSQDQGQPYGYTF.

V and J are TRBV12-3 or TRBV12-4 and TRBJ1-6; D is perhaps TRBD1 (6 bases). Deletions cut 6 bases from V and 2 bases from J, with 14 bases between. CDR3 length: 16 residues. CDR3 residues: CASSPRGDTYNSPLHF. CDR3 nucleotide sequence: TGTGCCAGCAGCCCGAGGGGGGATACCTATAATTCACCCCTCCACTTT.

The V call is TRBV9, the J call TRBJ2-1; the D gene is possibly TRBD2 (7 bases). V lost 6 bases and J 9 bases, leaving 16 bases between the germline ends. From germline, CDR1 is SGDLS and CDR2 YYNGEE. The CDR3 extends over 13 amino acids. DNA for the CDR3: TGTGCCAGCACCGCGGGGGCCCACGGTGAGCAGTTCTTC. The encoded protein is CASTAGAHGEQFF.

The gene calls are TRBV6-2 or TRBV6-3 and TRBJ2-5; TRBD1 agrees at 9 bases. Germline CDR1 and CDR2: MNHEY and SVGEGT. CDR3 length equals 19 residues. Trimming removed 2 bases from V and 5 bases from J; junction bases left unmatched: 18. DNA for the CDR3: TGTGCCAGCAGTTACGTGGGACAGGGATCACCCTACCCACCGGAGACCCAGTACTTC. It translates to CASSYVGQGSPYPPETQYF.

The chain combines TRBV4-1 with TRBJ1-2, with D unresolved. The germline gives CDR1 MGHRA, CDR2 YSYEKL. Trimming stripped 4 bases from V and 0 bases from J, with 9 bases between. The CDR3 contains 14 residues. DNA for the CDR3: TGCGCCAGCAGCCCACAGACACCTAACTATGGCTACACCTTC. Translated: CASSPQTPNYGYTF.

In its sample, this clonotype was seen a few times. The rearrangement links TRBV5-1 to TRBJ2-1; 7 positions match TRBD1. The CDR3 extends over 15 amino acids. The V gene's germline CDR1 is SGHRS and CDR2 YFSETQ. The J segment lost 7 bases and the V segment lost 4 bases, leaving 11 bases of the junction unmatched. The CDR3 spells CASSINRGVGNEQFF. In nucleotides, the CDR3 is TGCGCCAGCAGCATTAACAGGGGAGTGGGGAATGAGCAGTTCTTC.

This clonotype was seen a few times. CDR3 in amino acids: CASSPGTSGAYNEQFF. CDR3 coding DNA: TGTGCCAGCAGCCCCGGGACTAGCGGGGCCTACAATGAGCAGTTCTTC. The chain links TRBV4-2 to TRBJ2-1, with 13 bases matching TRBD2. CDR1 and CDR2 (germline): LGHNA, YNFKEQ. The length of the CDR3 is 16 residues. V trimming: 4 bases; J trimming: 2 bases; junction bases outside the gene matches: 2.